The clone carrying this T cell receptor (beta chain) was counted only a few times. Its antigen is still unknown. TCRdb independently ran MiXCR on the 5' RACE reads; one entry per CDR3 protein. Found here are around 490,000 distinct CDR3 sequences, roughly 15% of them singletons; the top ten hold roughly 0.43%. The J segment lost 3 bases and the V segment lost 6 bases, leaving 10 bases of the junction unmatched. Germline V gene data show CDR1 as DFQATT and CDR2 as SNEGSKA (reference sequence). This CDR3 comprises 15 residues. The entry originates in a study of identical twins. Points from the study as a whole: Sequences that were out-of-frame, alpha and twin-shared displayed an excess of low generation probability.

The data also belong to a second study, concerning yellow fever vaccine responses in identical twins. As that report states: Twin vaccine T cell responses reportedly seemed partly convergent, partly personalized.

The specimen sequenced was CD4+ T cells sorted from blood. The receptor comes from a young woman in good health. The chain has TRBV20-1 and TRBJ2-3; 9 nucleotides line up with TRBD2. DNA of the CDR3: TGCAGTGCCACGGATTTCGCGGGGGGGACAGATACGCAGTATTTT. The encoded protein is CSATDFAGGTDTQYF.